This T cell receptor (beta chain) emerged from a study of cytomegalovirus exposure and HLA in healthy donors. Study background: Sequencing of 150 million to 200 million T cells in an earlier analysis found around 120 million unique TCR beta sequences.

Primers included in the PCR were 60 Vbeta and 13 Jbeta primers. Assay: immunoSEQ multiplex PCR; the TCRdb copy retains only in-frame clones and omits some. This repertoire includes about 110,000 clones. General observations from the study: A further, later analysis showed that HLA-associated TCR beta chains (compared with equally common others) were more clonally expanded.

About this clone: Its antigen is not identified.

The source is a young man in good health and CMV-seronegative. The sample taken for sequencing was PBMCs.

The CDR3 nucleotides are TGCAGCGTTTCGGGACAGAATAACTATGGCTACACCTTC. It yields the protein CSVSGQNNYGYTF. This sequence joins TRBV29-1 and TRBJ1-2; 7 positions agree with TRBD1. Germline V gives CDR1 SQVTM, CDR2 ANQGSEA. The CDR3 sequence is 13 residues long. V shed 5 bases, J shed 1 base, and the junction held 4 bases outside the gene matches.